This T cell receptor beta chain was captured in a study of blood T cell repertoires in COVID-19. Study context: Samples taken during acute and convalescent COVID-19 were collected in the United States, Italy and Spain. Sources were T cells, B-cell-depleted T cells, or PBMCs; the material itself was cDNA or gDNA.

Original processing notes: Amplification with reference gene primers provided the estimates of nucleated cell counts. Clones were read by immunoSEQ multiplex PCR, and TCRdb kept only the in-frame ones, dropping some. V and J calls and clone size are those listed in that table; D and trimming were worked out from the DNA. The sample has 200,000 to 250,000 clones, about 80% seen once. CDR1 and CDR2 from the germline V gene are SGHTA and FQGNSA. The CDR3 sequence is 15 residues long. Trimming shortened V by 5 bases and J by 7 bases, and 15 bases separated the two germline ends. This receptor was obtained from a man under 40 who had recovered from COVID-19. The chain couples TRBV7-2 to TRBJ1-6; TRBD1 is a possible D gene (5 bases). The material sequenced was peripheral blood. The CDR3 nucleotides are TGTGCCAGCAGCCCCCAGGGCCGCCTAAATTCACCCCTCCACTTT. Translated: CASSPQGRLNSPLHF.